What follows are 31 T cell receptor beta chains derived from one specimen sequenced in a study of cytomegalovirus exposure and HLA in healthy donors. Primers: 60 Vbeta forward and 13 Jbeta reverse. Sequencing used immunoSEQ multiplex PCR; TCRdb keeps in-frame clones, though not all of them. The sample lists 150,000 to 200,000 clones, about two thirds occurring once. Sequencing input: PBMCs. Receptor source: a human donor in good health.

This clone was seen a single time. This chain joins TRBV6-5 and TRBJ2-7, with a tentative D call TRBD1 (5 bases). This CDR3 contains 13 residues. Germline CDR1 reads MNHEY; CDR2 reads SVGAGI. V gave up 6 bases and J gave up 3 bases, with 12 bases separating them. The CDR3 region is CASSSGPDYEQYF. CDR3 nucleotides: TGTGCCAGCAGCTCAGGGCCCGACTACGAGCAGTACTTC.

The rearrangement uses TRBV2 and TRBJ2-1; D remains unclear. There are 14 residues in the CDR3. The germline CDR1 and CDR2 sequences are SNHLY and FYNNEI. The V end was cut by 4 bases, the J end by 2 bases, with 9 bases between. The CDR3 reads CASSGRVAYNEQFF. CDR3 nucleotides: TGTGCCAGCAGTGGTCGGGTCGCCTACAATGAGCAGTTCTTC.

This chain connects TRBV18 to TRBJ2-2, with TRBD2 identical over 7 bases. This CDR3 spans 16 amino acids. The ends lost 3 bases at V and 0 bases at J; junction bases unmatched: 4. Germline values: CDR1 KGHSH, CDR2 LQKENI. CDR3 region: CASSPGGGANTGELFF. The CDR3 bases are TGTGCCAGCTCACCGGGCGGGGGAGCGAACACCGGGGAGCTGTTTTTT. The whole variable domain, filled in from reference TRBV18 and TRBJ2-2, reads NAGVMQNPRHLVRRRGQEARLRCSPMKGHSHVYWYRQLPEEGLKFMVYLQKENIIDESGMPKERFSAEFPKEGPSILRIQQVVRGDSAAYFCASSPGGGANTGELFFGEGSRLTVL.

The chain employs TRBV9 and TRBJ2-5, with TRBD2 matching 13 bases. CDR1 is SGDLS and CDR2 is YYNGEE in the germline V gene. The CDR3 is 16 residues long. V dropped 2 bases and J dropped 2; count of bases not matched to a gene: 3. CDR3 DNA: TGTGCCAGCAGCGTGCTACTAGCGGGGGGGCAAGAGACCCAGTACTTC. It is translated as CASSVLLAGGQETQYF.

CDR3 nucleotide sequence: TGTGCCAGCAGCCCGATGGGACAGGGGGCCCGTCTGAACACTGAAGCTTTCTTT. It is translated as CASSPMGQGARLNTEAFF. The rearrangement uses TRBV14 and TRBJ1-1; 12 bases map to TRBD1. CDR1 SGHDN and CDR2 FVKESK come from the germline V gene. J gave up 0 bases and V 4 bases, and 9 bases lay outside the gene matches. This CDR3 is 18 amino acids long.

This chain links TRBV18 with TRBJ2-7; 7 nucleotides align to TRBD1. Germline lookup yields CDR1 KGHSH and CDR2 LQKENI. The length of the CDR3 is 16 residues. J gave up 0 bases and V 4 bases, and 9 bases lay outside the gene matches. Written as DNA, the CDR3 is TGTGCCAGCTCACGGAGAGAGACAGGGCTCTCCTACGAGCAGTACTTC. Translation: CASSRRETGLSYEQYF. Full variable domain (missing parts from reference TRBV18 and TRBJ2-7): NAGVMQNPRHLVRRRGQEARLRCSPMKGHSHVYWYRQLPEEGLKFMVYLQKENIIDESGMPKERFSAEFPKEGPSILRIQQVVRGDSAAYFCASSRRETGLSYEQYFGPGTRLTVT.

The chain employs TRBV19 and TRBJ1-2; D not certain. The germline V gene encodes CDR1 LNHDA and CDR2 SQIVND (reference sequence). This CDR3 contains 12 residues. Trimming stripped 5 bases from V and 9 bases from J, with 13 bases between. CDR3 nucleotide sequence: TGTGCCAGTAGTCCGAACACTAGAAGCTACACCTTC. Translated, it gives CASSPNTRSYTF. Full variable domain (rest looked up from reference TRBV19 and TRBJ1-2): DGGITQSPKYLFRKEGQNVTLSCEQNLNHDAMYWYRQDPGQGLRLIYYSQIVNDFQKGDIAEGYSVSREKKESFPLTVTSAQKNPTAFYLCASSPNTRSYTFGSGTRLTVV.

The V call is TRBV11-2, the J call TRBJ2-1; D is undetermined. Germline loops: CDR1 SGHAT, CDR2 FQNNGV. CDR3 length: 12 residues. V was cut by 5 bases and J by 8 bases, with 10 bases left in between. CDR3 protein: CASSPQLDEQFF. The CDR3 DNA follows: TGTGCCAGCAGCCCCCAGTTGGATGAGCAGTTCTTC.

CDR3 amino acids: CASSSPEERGPADTQYF. The CDR3 DNA is TGTGCCAGCAGCTCCCCGGAGGAGCGGGGGCCGGCAGATACGCAGTATTTT. V gene TRBV7-9 combines with J gene TRBJ2-3, with TRBD2 matching over 8 bases. Trimming removed 4 bases from V and 4 bases from J; junction bases left unmatched: 13. This CDR3 spans 17 amino acids. Germline loops: CDR1 SEHNR, CDR2 FQNEAQ (reference sequence).

The CDR3 region is CASSGGLIRREQYF. CDR3 nucleotide sequence: TGCGCCAGCAGCGGGGGCCTTATTCGCCGCGAGCAGTACTTC. The gene calls are TRBV5-1 and TRBJ2-7; possibly TRBD1 for D (6 bases). V shed 4 bases and J shed 6 bases, with 17 bases lying between them. The CDR3 consists of 14 residues. Germline V gives CDR1 SGHRS, CDR2 YFSETQ.

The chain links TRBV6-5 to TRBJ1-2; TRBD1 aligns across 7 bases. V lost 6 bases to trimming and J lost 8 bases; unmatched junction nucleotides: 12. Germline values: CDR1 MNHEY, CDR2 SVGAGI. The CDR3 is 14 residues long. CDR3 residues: CASRQTGRRGGYTF. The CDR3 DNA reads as TGTGCCAGCAGACAGACAGGGAGAAGGGGAGGCTACACCTTC.

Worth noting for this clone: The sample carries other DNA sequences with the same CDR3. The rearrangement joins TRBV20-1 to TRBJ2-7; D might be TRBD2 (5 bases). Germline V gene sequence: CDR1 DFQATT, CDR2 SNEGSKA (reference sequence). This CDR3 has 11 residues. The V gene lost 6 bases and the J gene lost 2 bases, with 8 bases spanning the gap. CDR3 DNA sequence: TGCAGTGCGGGGAGAACCTACGAGCAGTACTTC. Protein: CSAGRTYEQYF.

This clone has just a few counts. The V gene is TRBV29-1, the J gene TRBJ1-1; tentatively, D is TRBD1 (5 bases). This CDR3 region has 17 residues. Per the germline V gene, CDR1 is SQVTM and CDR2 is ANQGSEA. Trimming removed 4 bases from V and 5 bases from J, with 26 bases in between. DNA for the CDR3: TGCAGCGTTGTTAAGGAGGGGCAGCGCGGCCCTTGGACTGAAGCTTTCTTT. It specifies CSVVKEGQRGPWTEAFF.

This CDR3 is CASSFLPPEENYNEQFF. In DNA form, the CDR3 reads TGTGCCAGCAGTTTCTTACCACCAGAGGAAAACTACAATGAGCAGTTCTTC. This chain joins TRBV27 and TRBJ2-1, with D uncertain. This CDR3 region has 17 residues. V gave up 3 bases and J gave up 3 bases, with 18 bases separating them. Germline values: CDR1 MNHEY, CDR2 SMNVEV (reference sequence).

The CDR3 DNA is TGCGCCAGCAGCCAATCCTCCCCCGGGCAGGGGGTAAGTGGGGCCAACGTCCTGACTTTC. Protein sequence: CASSQSSPGQGVSGANVLTF. J is TRBJ2-6 and V is TRBV4-1; TRBD1 matches at 7 bases. J was trimmed by 3 bases and V by 2 bases; bases with no gene match: 16. Germline lookup yields CDR1 MGHRA and CDR2 YSYEKL. The CDR3 contains 20 residues.

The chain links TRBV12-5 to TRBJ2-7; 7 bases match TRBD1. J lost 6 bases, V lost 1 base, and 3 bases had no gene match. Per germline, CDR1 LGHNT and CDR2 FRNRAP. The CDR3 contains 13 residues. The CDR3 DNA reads TGTGCTAGTGGTTTGGAGACAGGGACCGAGCAGTACTTC. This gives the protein CASGLETGTEQYF.

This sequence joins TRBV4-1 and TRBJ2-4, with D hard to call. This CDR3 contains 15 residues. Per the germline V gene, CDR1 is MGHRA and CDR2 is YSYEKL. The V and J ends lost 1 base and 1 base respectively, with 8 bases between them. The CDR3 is CASSQAHSAKNIQYF. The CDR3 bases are TGCGCCAGCAGCCAAGCTCACTCGGCCAAAAACATTCAGTACTTC.

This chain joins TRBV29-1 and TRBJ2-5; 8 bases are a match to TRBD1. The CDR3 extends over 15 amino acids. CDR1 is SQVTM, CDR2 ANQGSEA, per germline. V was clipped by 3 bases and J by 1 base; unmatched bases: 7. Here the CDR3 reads CSVERTGPIQETQYF. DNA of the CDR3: TGCAGCGTTGAGCGGACAGGGCCCATCCAAGAGACCCAGTACTTC. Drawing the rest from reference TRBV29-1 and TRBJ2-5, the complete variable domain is SAVISQKPSRDICQRGTSLTIQCQVDSQVTMMFWYRQQPGQSLTLIATANQGSEATYESGFVIDKFPISRPNLTFSTLTVSNMSPEDSSIYLCSVERTGPIQETQYFGPGTRLLVL.

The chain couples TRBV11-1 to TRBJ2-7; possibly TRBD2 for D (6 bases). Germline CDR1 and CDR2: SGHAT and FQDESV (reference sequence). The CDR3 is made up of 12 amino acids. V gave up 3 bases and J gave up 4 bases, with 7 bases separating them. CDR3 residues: CASSLEGYEQYF. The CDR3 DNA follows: TGTGCCAGCAGCTTGGAGGGTTACGAGCAGTACTTC. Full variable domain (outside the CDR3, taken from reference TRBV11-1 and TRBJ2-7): EAEVAQSPRYKITEKSQAVAFWCDPISGHATLYWYRQILGQGPELLVQFQDESVVDDSQLPKDRFSAERLKGVDSTLKIQPAELGDSAMYLCASSLEGYEQYFGPGTRLTVT.

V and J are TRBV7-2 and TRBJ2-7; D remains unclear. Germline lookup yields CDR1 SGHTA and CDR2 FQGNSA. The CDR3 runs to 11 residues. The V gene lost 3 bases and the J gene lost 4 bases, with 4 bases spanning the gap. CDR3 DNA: TGTGCCAGCAGCTTTGAGTACGAGCAGTACTTC. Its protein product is CASSFEYEQYF.

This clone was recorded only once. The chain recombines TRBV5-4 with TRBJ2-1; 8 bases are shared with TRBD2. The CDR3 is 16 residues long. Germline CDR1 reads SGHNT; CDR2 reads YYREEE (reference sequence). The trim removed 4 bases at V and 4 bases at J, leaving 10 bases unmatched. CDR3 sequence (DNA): TGTGCCAGCAGCCTCCAGTTAGCGGGGAGTTACAATGAGCAGTTCTTC. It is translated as CASSLQLAGSYNEQFF.

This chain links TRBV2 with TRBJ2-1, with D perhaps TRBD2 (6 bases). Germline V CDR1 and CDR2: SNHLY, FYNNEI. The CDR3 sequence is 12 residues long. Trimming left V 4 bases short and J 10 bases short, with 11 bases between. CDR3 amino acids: CASSGNSGEQFF. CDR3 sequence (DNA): TGTGCCAGCAGTGGAAATAGCGGCGAGCAGTTCTTC.

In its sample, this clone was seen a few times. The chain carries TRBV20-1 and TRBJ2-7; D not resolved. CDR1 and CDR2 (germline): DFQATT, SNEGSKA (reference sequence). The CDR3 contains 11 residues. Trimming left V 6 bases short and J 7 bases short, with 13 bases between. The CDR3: CSAHALREQYF. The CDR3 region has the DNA TGCAGTGCCCACGCCCTGCGTGAGCAGTACTTC.

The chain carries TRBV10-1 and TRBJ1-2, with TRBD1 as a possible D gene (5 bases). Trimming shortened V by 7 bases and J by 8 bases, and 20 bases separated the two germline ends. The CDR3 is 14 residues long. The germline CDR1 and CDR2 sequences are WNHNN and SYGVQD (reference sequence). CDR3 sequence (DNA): TGCGCCAGCACCTCCAACCGGACACTATACGGCTACACCTTC. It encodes CASTSNRTLYGYTF.

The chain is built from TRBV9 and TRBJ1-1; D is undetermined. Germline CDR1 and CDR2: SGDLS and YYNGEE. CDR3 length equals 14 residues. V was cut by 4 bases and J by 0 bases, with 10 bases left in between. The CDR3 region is CASSPRRLNTEAFF. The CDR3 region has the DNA TGTGCCAGCAGCCCACGCAGGTTGAACACTGAAGCTTTCTTT.

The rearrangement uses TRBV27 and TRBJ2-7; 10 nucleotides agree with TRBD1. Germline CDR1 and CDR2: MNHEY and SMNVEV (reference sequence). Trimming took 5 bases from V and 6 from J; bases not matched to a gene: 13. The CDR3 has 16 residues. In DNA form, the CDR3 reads TGTGCCAGCAGTCCCCTCCCGGGACAGGGGACGGGCGAGCAGTACTTC. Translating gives CASSPLPGQGTGEQYF.

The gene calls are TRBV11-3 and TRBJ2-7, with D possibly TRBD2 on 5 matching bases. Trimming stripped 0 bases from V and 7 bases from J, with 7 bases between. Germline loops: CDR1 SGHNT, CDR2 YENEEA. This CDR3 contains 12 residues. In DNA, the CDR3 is TGTGCCAGCAGCTTAGAGGCGGGTGAGCAGTACTTC. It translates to CASSLEAGEQYF.

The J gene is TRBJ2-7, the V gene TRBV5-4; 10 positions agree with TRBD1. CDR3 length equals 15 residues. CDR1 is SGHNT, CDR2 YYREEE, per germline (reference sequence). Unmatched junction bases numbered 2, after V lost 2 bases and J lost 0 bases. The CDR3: CASSFGTGASYEQYF. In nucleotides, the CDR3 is TGTGCCAGCAGCTTTGGGACAGGGGCCTCCTACGAGCAGTACTTC.

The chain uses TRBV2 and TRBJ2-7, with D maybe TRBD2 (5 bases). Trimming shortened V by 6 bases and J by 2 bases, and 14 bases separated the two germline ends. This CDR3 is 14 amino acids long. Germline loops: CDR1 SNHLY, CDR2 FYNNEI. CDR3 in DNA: TGTGCCAGCAGGACCAGCCAACTAGCCTACGAGCAGTACTTC. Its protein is CASRTSQLAYEQYF.

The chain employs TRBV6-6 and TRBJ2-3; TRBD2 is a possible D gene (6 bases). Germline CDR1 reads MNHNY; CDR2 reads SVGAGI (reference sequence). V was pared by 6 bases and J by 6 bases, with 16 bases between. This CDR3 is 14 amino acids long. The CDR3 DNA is TGTGCCAGCAGGCTCAGGACTATCACCGATACGCAGTATTTT. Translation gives CASRLRTITDTQYF.

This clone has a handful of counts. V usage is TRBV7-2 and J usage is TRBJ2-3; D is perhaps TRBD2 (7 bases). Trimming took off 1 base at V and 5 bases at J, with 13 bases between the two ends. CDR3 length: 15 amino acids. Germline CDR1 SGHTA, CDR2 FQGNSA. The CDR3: CASSLGGGRRDTQYF. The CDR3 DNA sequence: TGTGCCAGCAGCTTAGGCGGGGGCAGGAGAGATACGCAGTATTTT.